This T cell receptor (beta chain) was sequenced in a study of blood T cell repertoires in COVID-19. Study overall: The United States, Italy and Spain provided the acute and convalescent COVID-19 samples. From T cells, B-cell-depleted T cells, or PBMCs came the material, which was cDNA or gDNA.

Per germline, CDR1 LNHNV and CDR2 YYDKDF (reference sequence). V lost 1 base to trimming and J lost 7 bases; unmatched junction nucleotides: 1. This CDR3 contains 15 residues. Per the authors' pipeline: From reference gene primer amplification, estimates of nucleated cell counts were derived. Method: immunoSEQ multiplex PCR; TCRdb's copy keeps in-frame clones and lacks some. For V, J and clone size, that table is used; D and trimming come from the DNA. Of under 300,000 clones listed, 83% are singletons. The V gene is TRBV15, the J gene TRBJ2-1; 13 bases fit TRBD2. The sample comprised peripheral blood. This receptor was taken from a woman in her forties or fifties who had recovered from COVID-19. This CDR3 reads CATSRGTSGRNEQFF. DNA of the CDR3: TGTGCCACCAGCAGAGGGACTAGCGGGAGAAATGAGCAGTTCTTC.